The TCR beta chain under discussion was sequenced for a study of T cells in tumors after PD-1 blockade. For the study at large: No patient had prior checkpoint blockade, systemic immunosuppression, or radiotherapy within 4 weeks. Daily vismodegib 150 mg continued in a subset of anti-PD-1-treated patients. Patients received pembrolizumab 200 mg every 3 weeks or cemiplimab 350 mg every 2 weeks. Overall study findings and caveats: Some novel exhausted tumor clones appeared in pre-treatment blood, suggesting peripheral recruitment.

There are 15 residues in the CDR3. Per germline, CDR1 SGHTA and CDR2 FQGTGA. V gave up 2 bases and J gave up 2 bases; unmatched junction bases: 1. As regards this clone: The antigen remains unidentified.

Libraries were prepared by immunoSEQ multiplex PCR; TCRdb keeps only in-frame clonotypes and omits some of them. In the table there are almost 35,000 clones, approximately 73% of which are singletons. This TCR derives from a human donor with basal cell carcinoma. The genes are TRBV7-3 and TRBJ2-3, with 10 nucleotides matching TRBD2. This material consisted of PBMCs, taken after anti-PD-1 treatment. This chain's CDR3 is CASSLGLAATDTQYF. The CDR3 DNA reads TGTGCCAGCAGCTTAGGACTAGCGGCCACAGATACGCAGTATTTT. The full variable domain, its missing parts supplied by reference TRBV7-3 and TRBJ2-3, is GAGVSQTPSNKVTEKGKYVELRCDPISGHTALYWYRQSLGQGPEFLIYFQGTGAADDSGLPNDRFFAVRPEGSVSTLKIQRTERGDSAVYLCASSLGLAATDTQYFGPGTRLTVL.